The next 25 T cell receptor beta chains were all read from a single sample in a study of T cell responses to AZD1222 COVID-19 vaccine. The protocol was immunoSEQ multiplex PCR, while the TCRdb copy is restricted to in-frame clones and leaves out a portion. The table has about 190,000 clones, approximately 91% seen once; the top ten hold approximately 0.98%. Here the sequenced sample was peripheral blood, taken on day 0 of AZD1222 vaccination. These receptors came from an adult in good health.

The CDR3 spells CASSVRQGAYNEQFF. The DNA of the CDR3 is TGTGCCAGCAGTGTTCGGCAGGGGGCATACAATGAGCAGTTCTTC. The V gene is TRBV2, the J gene TRBJ2-1; 8 bases match TRBD1. V gave up 4 bases and J gave up 4 bases; unmatched junction bases: 6. The CDR3 contains 15 residues. Germline CDR1 reads SNHLY; CDR2 reads FYNNEI.

The chain carries TRBV7-6 and TRBJ1-5; 8 bases are a match to TRBD1. CDR3 length: 16 amino acids. With V trimmed by 5 bases and J by 1 base, 7 bases remained unmatched. Germline V gene data show CDR1 as SGHVS and CDR2 as FNYEAQ. CDR3 sequence (DNA): TGTGCCAGCAGCCCTCGTGGACAGGGAAGCAATCAGCCCCAGCATTTT. Encoded protein: CASSPRGQGSNQPQHF. The entire variable domain, with the rest obtained from reference TRBV7-6 and TRBJ1-5, is as follows: GAGVSQSPRYKVTKRGQDVALRCDPISGHVSLYWYRQALGQGPEFLTYFNYEAQQDKSGLPNDRFSAERPEGSISTLTIQRTEQRDSAMYRCASSPRGQGSNQPQHFGDGTRLSIL.

The V call is TRBV6-5, the J call TRBJ1-3; no clear D gene. V lost 4 bases and J 0 bases, leaving 7 bases between the germline ends. This CDR3 region has 14 residues. The germline V gene encodes CDR1 MNHEY and CDR2 SVGAGI. The CDR3 DNA reads as TGTGCCAGCAGTTTAACTTCCTCTGGAAACACCATATATTTT. This encodes CASSLTSSGNTIYF.

This clone has a handful of counts. This rearrangement joins TRBV6-1 to TRBJ1-1, with a weak D call TRBD1 (5 bases). Between the trimmed V and J ends, which lost 3 bases and 0 bases, there was a span of 14 bases. The CDR3 is made up of 16 amino acids. Germline V gives CDR1 MNHNS, CDR2 SASEGT. CDR3 sequence reads: CASSDRGRRVNTEAFF. In DNA, the CDR3 is TGTGCCAGCAGTGACCGGGGCAGACGGGTGAACACTGAAGCTTTCTTT.

The J gene is TRBJ2-7, the V gene TRBV15, with 11 nucleotides matching TRBD2. CDR1 and CDR2 (germline): LNHNV, YYDKDF (reference sequence). The junction had 9 bases not matched to a gene; V was cut back by 5 bases and J by 3 bases. This CDR3 comprises 16 residues. The CDR3 loop is CATSGLLAGGIYEQYF. The CDR3 nucleotides read TGTGCCACCAGCGGACTGCTAGCGGGGGGAATCTACGAGCAGTACTTC.

The rearrangement uses TRBV27 and TRBJ1-5; D gene uncertain. This CDR3 has 15 amino acids. V gave up 5 bases and J gave up 4 bases, with 15 bases separating them. Germline CDR1 MNHEY, CDR2 SMNVEV (reference sequence). CDR3 bases: TGTGCCAGCAGTCGGGCCATGGCCTTAAATCAGCCCCAGCATTTT. This codes for CASSRAMALNQPQHF.

V gene TRBV19 combines with J gene TRBJ1-2; tentative D call: TRBD1 (6 bases). With 6 bases removed from V and 8 bases from J, the gap between germline ends came to 16 bases. The germline V gene has CDR1 LNHDA and CDR2 SQIVND (reference sequence). CDR3 length: 13 residues. CDR3 DNA sequence: TGTGCCAGTAGCCACAGACAGGAGTGGGGCTACACCTTC. This encodes CASSHRQEWGYTF.

This clone is a singleton in its sample. V usage is TRBV14 and J usage is TRBJ2-7, with D perhaps TRBD1 (6 bases). V was shortened by 5 bases and J by 1 base, with 15 bases between the two germline ends. The germline V gene encodes CDR1 SGHDN and CDR2 FVKESK. The CDR3 has 15 residues. The CDR3 spells CASSLGAGTSYEQYF. CDR3 in DNA: TGTGCCAGCAGCTTGGGGGCAGGAACATCCTACGAGCAGTACTTC.

The chain couples TRBV5-5 to TRBJ2-5; D might be TRBD1 (5 bases). Trimming pared 0 bases from V and 5 bases from J, leaving 14 bases between. Germline CDR1 reads SGHKS; CDR2 reads YYEKEE (reference sequence). The CDR3 has 15 amino acids. This chain's CDR3 is CASSLALGPFETQYF. The CDR3 DNA is TGTGCCAGCAGCTTGGCCCTGGGGCCCTTCGAGACCCAGTACTTC.

The rearrangement joins TRBV7-6 to TRBJ2-6; the match to TRBD1 covers 10 bases. The CDR3 totals 19 residues. Germline V CDR1 and CDR2: SGHVS, FNYEAQ. Trimming removed 5 bases from V and 0 bases from J; junction bases left unmatched: 10. The CDR3 spells CASSPTPGQGYSGANVLTF. In DNA, the CDR3 is TGTGCCAGCAGCCCAACACCGGGACAGGGGTACTCTGGGGCCAACGTCCTGACTTTC.

The DNA of the CDR3 is TGTGCCAGCCGCCTTACGGGGATGACTAATGAAAAACTGTTTTTT. This gives the protein CASRLTGMTNEKLFF. The genes are TRBV11-2 and TRBJ1-4; D gene ambiguous. Germline V CDR1 and CDR2: SGHAT, FQNNGV. This CDR3 region has 15 residues. V lost 8 bases to trimming and J lost 2 bases, with 15 bases between them.

This sequence joins TRBV11-2 and TRBJ2-7; 7 nucleotides agree with TRBD1. Germline values: CDR1 SGHAT, CDR2 FQNNGV. CDR3 length: 14 residues. V shed 5 bases, J shed 7 bases, and the junction held 11 bases outside the gene matches. This CDR3 is CASSLPGQLGEQYF. CDR3 sequence (DNA): TGTGCCAGCAGCCTCCCGGGACAGTTGGGGGAGCAGTACTTC.

This clone was seen only once. The V and J genes are TRBV5-1 and TRBJ1-1; D gene ambiguous. The ends were cut back, 4 bases at V and 1 base at J, with 11 bases in the middle. Germline values: CDR1 SGHRS, CDR2 YFSETQ. This CDR3 is built from 14 residues. This chain's CDR3 is CASSEHVGNTEAFF. The CDR3 coding sequence is TGCGCCAGCAGCGAACATGTGGGGAACACTGAAGCTTTCTTT.

The chain links TRBV2 to TRBJ2-1; D not certain. V lost 7 bases, J lost 5 bases, and 12 bases lay in between. CDR3 length: 13 residues. CDR1 and CDR2 from the germline V gene are SNHLY and FYNNEI. The CDR3 sequence is CASTLEGHNEQFF. CDR3 nucleotides: TGTGCCAGCACTCTAGAAGGCCACAATGAGCAGTTCTTC.

This clone was found once. The chain combines TRBV4-3 with TRBJ1-5; no clear D. The germline V gene encodes CDR1 LGHNA and CDR2 YSLEER. The CDR3 totals 14 residues. The V gene lost 0 bases and the J gene lost 5 bases, with 8 bases spanning the gap. Here the CDR3 DNA reads TGCGCCAGCAGCCAAGATACCGGGGATCAGCCCCAGCATTTT. This codes for CASSQDTGDQPQHF.

The chain recombines TRBV5-4 with TRBJ2-1; 10 nucleotides match TRBD2. The CDR3 runs to 15 residues. V shed 0 bases, J shed 7 bases, and the junction held 4 bases outside the gene matches. In germline, CDR1 is SGHNT, CDR2 YYREEE (reference sequence). CDR3 residues: CASSLERGGKNEQFF. As DNA, the CDR3 is TGTGCCAGCAGCTTGGAGCGGGGGGGGAAAAATGAGCAGTTCTTC.

V usage is TRBV7-8 and J usage is TRBJ1-5, with D unclear. This CDR3 is built from 15 residues. The ends were cut back, 2 bases at V and 5 bases at J, with 13 bases in the middle. CDR1 SGHVS and CDR2 FQNEAQ come from the germline V gene. CDR3 nucleotide sequence: TGTGCCAGCAGCTTAATCTTCTGGCCGGATCAGCCCCAGCATTTT. Protein: CASSLIFWPDQPQHF.

The chain joins TRBV6-5 to TRBJ2-7, with 12 bases fitting TRBD2. This CDR3 contains 15 residues. Germline values: CDR1 MNHEY, CDR2 SVGAGI. V lost 1 base to trimming and J lost 5 bases; unmatched junction nucleotides: 3. This chain's CDR3 is CASSYYTSGRNEQYF. In nucleotides, the CDR3 is TGTGCCAGCAGTTACTACACTAGCGGGAGGAACGAGCAGTACTTC.

V is TRBV13 and J is TRBJ1-6; 7 nucleotides match TRBD1. Germline V lookup: CDR1 PRHDT, CDR2 FYEKMQ (reference sequence). The CDR3 has 14 residues. The V and J ends lost 4 bases and 9 bases, in that order; junction bases with no gene match: 6. The CDR3 DNA reads TGTGCCAGCAGCTACAGGGGAAGCGGTTCACCCCTCCACTTT. Its translation: CASSYRGSGSPLHF.

The chain links TRBV11-2 to TRBJ2-7; 7 nucleotides match TRBD1. The junction had 5 bases not matched to a gene; V was cut back by 4 bases and J by 2 bases. CDR1 SGHAT and CDR2 FQNNGV come from the germline V gene. The CDR3 spans 14 residues. The CDR3 bases are TGTGCCAGCAGCTCCAGGGACAGAGCCTACGAGCAGTACTTC. Protein sequence: CASSSRDRAYEQYF.

The sample holds one count of this clone. The chain combines TRBV9 with TRBJ2-1; TRBD1 aligns across 8 bases. The trim removed 0 bases at V and 1 base at J, leaving 0 bases unmatched. Germline values: CDR1 SGDLS, CDR2 YYNGEE. The CDR3 sequence is 15 residues long. The CDR3 is CASSVDRGSYNEQFF. For the CDR3, the DNA is TGTGCCAGCAGCGTAGACAGGGGGTCCTACAATGAGCAGTTCTTC.

DNA of the CDR3: TGTGCCAGCGAGCGGGACTTCAGCAACACTGAAGCTTTCTTT. It encodes CASERDFSNTEAFF. The V gene is TRBV28, the J gene TRBJ1-1; perhaps TRBD1 as D (5 bases). The germline CDR1 and CDR2 sequences are MDHEN and SYDVKM. With 8 bases removed from V and 2 bases from J, the gap between germline ends came to 15 bases. The CDR3 spans 14 residues.

DNA of the CDR3: TGTGCCAGCAGCCCTGGCGTGGGCACGAGACAAGAGACCCAGTACTTC. Its translation is CASSPGVGTRQETQYF. The V and J genes are TRBV6-2 or TRBV6-3 and TRBJ2-5; D remains unclear. V gave up 6 bases and J gave up 2 bases, with 19 bases separating them. CDR1 is MNHEY and CDR2 is SVGEGT in the germline V gene. The CDR3 consists of 16 residues.

This clone is a singleton in its sample. This rearrangement joins TRBV19 to TRBJ2-7, with a possible D match to TRBD2 (6 bases). The V and J ends lost 5 bases and 3 bases respectively, with 17 bases between them. The CDR3 contains 15 residues. Per the germline V gene, CDR1 is LNHDA and CDR2 is SQIVND (reference sequence). The CDR3 region has the DNA TGTGCCAGTAGTTTCGGGACTCCTCATCGCTACGAGCAGTACTTC. Translating it yields CASSFGTPHRYEQYF.

The chain joins TRBV11-3 to TRBJ2-1, with D unclear. The CDR3 has 12 amino acids. Germline V gene lookup returns CDR1 SGHNT and CDR2 YENEEA. V lost 5 bases and J lost 8, with 10 bases in between. In DNA form, the CDR3 reads TGTGCCAGCAGCACTGACAACCATGAGCAGTTCTTC. Protein: CASSTDNHEQFF.